Sequencing of this T cell receptor beta chain was carried out in a study of response to subunit inactivated influenza vaccine. Overall study findings and caveats: Each seasonal flu vaccination may recruit only limited new T cells, authors suggested.

Using its own MiXCR run on the RT-PCR reads, TCRdb lists one record per CDR3 protein. This table has 590,000 or so distinct CDR3 sequences, approximately 14% appearing once. Notes on this clonotype: Its target is not known.

Between the trimmed V and J ends, which lost 5 bases and 8 bases, there was a span of 20 bases. This CDR3 is built from 15 residues. Per the germline V gene, CDR1 is MDHEN and CDR2 is SYDVKM. This sample comprised PBMCs from blood, obtained 14 to 15 days before vaccination. The chain couples TRBV28 to TRBJ2-3; perhaps TRBD1 as D (5 bases). This receptor was obtained from a man in his forties or fifties who received an inactivated influenza vaccine. CDR3 in DNA: TGTGCCAGCAGTAACCCGGGCAGCGCCCAGGGTACGCAGTATTTT. Amino acid sequence: CASSNPGSAQGTQYF.